The source of this T cell receptor beta chain is a study of cytomegalovirus exposure and HLA in healthy donors. Trimming left V 7 bases short and J 4 bases short, with 17 bases between. Germline CDR1 reads MDHEN; CDR2 reads SYDVKM. This CDR3 contains 15 residues. Primers: 60 Vbeta forward and 13 Jbeta reverse. TCRdb keeps only in-frame clones here, not all; method: immunoSEQ multiplex PCR. This table has tens of thousands of clones, about 70% appearing once. This chain connects TRBV28 to TRBJ1-5; D unclear. The sample consisted of PBMCs. The TCR sequence derives from a woman aged 45-59 years in good health and CMV-seropositive. The CDR3 nucleotides read TGTGCCAGCACCCCCTCGGAGGGCCGGAATCAGCCCCAGCATTTT. Its translation is CASTPSEGRNQPQHF.